What follows is one T cell receptor beta chain and its context. The data stem from a study of OX40 agonist ivuxolimab in advanced cancers. As for the study in general: Patients with hepatocellular carcinoma, melanoma, renal cell or head and neck cancer made up the dose-escalation patients. Past anti-PD-1, anti-PD-L1 or anti-CTLA-4 therapy was accepted, and 30% to 50% had received some.

Data came from immunoSEQ multiplex PCR; TCRdb stores just in-frame clones and leaves some out. The data show approximately 99,000 clones, with 95% to 96% seen just once and about 2% held by the top ten. Blood sampling took place at baseline, cycle 4 day 1, and cycle 7 day 1. The clonotype comes from an adult with an advanced solid tumor such as melanoma, head and neck, liver or kidney cancer. Sequences were derived from CD4+ or CD8+ T cells sorted from blood, sampled in a trial of the OX40 agonist ivuxolimab.

The CDR3 here is CASTPGAGELFF. Here the CDR3 DNA reads TGTGCCAGTACCCCAGGGGCCGGGGAGCTGTTTTTT. The rearrangement uses TRBV19 and TRBJ2-2; TRBD1 is a possible D gene (6 bases). The germline V gene encodes CDR1 LNHDA and CDR2 SQIVND (reference sequence). With 7 bases removed from V and 6 bases from J, the gap between germline ends came to 9 bases. The CDR3 loop spans 12 amino acids.